These 14 T cell receptor beta chains were sequenced from one sample in a study of cytomegalovirus exposure and HLA in healthy donors. Primers: 60 Vbeta forward and 13 Jbeta reverse. Sequencing was performed with immunoSEQ multiplex PCR; in TCRdb, only in-frame clones are kept and a portion is missing. The sample carries 55,000 to 80,000 clones, over 70% recorded once. The sample consisted of PBMCs. These receptors all stem from a man aged 65 to 79 in good health and CMV-seronegative.

The genes are TRBV6-1 and TRBJ1-5; 7 bases map to TRBD1. Trimming removed 6 bases from V and 0 bases from J; junction bases left unmatched: 5. The V gene's germline CDR1 is MNHNS and CDR2 SASEGT. The CDR3 runs 15 residues. CDR3 sequence (DNA): TGTGCCAGCAGACCAACAGGGGATAGCAATCAGCCCCAGCATTTT. Translation: CASRPTGDSNQPQHF.

The V and J genes are TRBV30 and TRBJ1-4; tentatively, D is TRBD1 (6 bases). Trimming cost V 2 bases and J 7 bases, with 11 bases left between them. In germline, CDR1 is GTSNPN, CDR2 SVGIG (reference sequence). This CDR3 has 13 residues. DNA of the CDR3: TGTGCCTGGAGTTCTGGGGGCGGTGAAAAACTGTTTTTT. This translates into CAWSSGGGEKLFF.

The chain combines TRBV6-5 with TRBJ1-5; D may be TRBD1 (5 bases). Germline loops: CDR1 MNHEY, CDR2 SVGAGI. The V gene lost 0 bases and the J gene lost 7 bases, with 10 bases spanning the gap. This CDR3 has 14 amino acids. CDR3 amino acids: CASSYSAGSQPQHF. For the CDR3, the DNA is TGTGCCAGCAGTTACTCGGCAGGGTCGCAGCCCCAGCATTTT.

As DNA, the CDR3 is TGTGCCAGTACCTCAAGACCAGGGGGAAGTGAATCGGGTCAGCCCCAGCATTTT. Its translation: CASTSRPGGSESGQPQHF. The chain joins TRBV19 to TRBJ1-5; 7 nucleotides line up with TRBD1. Germline V gives CDR1 LNHDA, CDR2 SQIVND (reference sequence). The length of the CDR3 is 18 residues. Trimming at V came to 7 bases and at J to 6 bases, leaving 21 bases not matched to a gene.

V and J are TRBV6-1 and TRBJ2-3, with D uncertain. Germline V CDR1 and CDR2: MNHNS, SASEGT. Trimming cost V 3 bases and J 3 bases, with 13 bases left between them. This CDR3 has 15 residues. Here the CDR3 DNA reads TGTGCCAGCAGTGATCCTCCCCGTACAACAGATACGCAGTATTTT. This sequence encodes CASSDPPRTTDTQYF.

The chain uses TRBV18 and TRBJ2-7; D gene ambiguous. Germline values: CDR1 KGHSH, CDR2 LQKENI. Trimming left V 0 bases short and J 2 bases short, with 11 bases between. The CDR3 covers 15 residues. Here the CDR3 reads CASSPPNSYAYEQYF. The CDR3 bases are TGTGCCAGCTCACCACCGAACAGCTACGCCTACGAGCAGTACTTC. The full variable domain, in which reference TRBV18 and TRBJ2-7 provide the parts outside the CDR3, is NAGVMQNPRHLVRRRGQEARLRCSPMKGHSHVYWYRQLPEEGLKFMVYLQKENIIDESGMPKERFSAEFPKEGPSILRIQQVVRGDSAAYFCASSPPNSYAYEQYFGPGTRLTVT.

This rearrangement joins TRBV5-5 to TRBJ1-2; tentative D call: TRBD1 (5 bases). The CDR3 sequence is 13 residues long. Trimming took 1 base from V and 6 from J, leaving 10 bases between them. Germline CDR1 reads SGHKS; CDR2 reads YYEKEE (reference sequence). CDR3 amino acids: CASSLTGSHGYTF. The CDR3 DNA reads TGTGCCAGCAGCTTGACAGGAAGTCATGGCTACACCTTC.

This clone was picked up a small number of times. The rearrangement uses TRBV5-1 and TRBJ2-7, with 7 nucleotides matching TRBD1. The ends lost 4 bases at V and 5 bases at J; junction bases unmatched: 6. This CDR3 spans 13 amino acids. Looked up from germline, CDR1 is SGHRS and CDR2 is YFSETQ. CDR3 loop: CASSAYDRDEQYF. The DNA for the CDR3 is TGCGCCAGCAGCGCCTACGACAGGGACGAGCAGTACTTC.

The V call is TRBV11-3, the J call TRBJ2-7, with D possibly matching TRBD1 (5 bases). The V end was cut by 2 bases, the J end by 5 bases, with 13 bases between. Germline CDR1 SGHNT, CDR2 YENEEA. The CDR3 is 14 amino acids. CDR3 sequence (DNA): TGTGCCAGCAGCTTATCAGGGTCGTGGAACGAGCAGTACTTC. This sequence encodes CASSLSGSWNEQYF.

The V and J genes are TRBV10-3 and TRBJ2-7; TRBD1 matches 8 bases. The germline CDR1 and CDR2 sequences are ENHRY and SYGVKD. The CDR3 extends over 16 amino acids. The junction had 4 bases not matched to a gene; V was cut back by 0 bases and J by 0 bases. In DNA form, the CDR3 reads TGTGCCATCAGTGAGTCGGGGACAGGAGCCTCCTACGAGCAGTACTTC. This codes for CAISESGTGASYEQYF.

CDR3: CASNLGYRGASYGYTF. For the CDR3, the DNA is TGTGCCAGCAACTTGGGTTACAGGGGGGCTTCCTATGGCTACACCTTC. V gene TRBV7-9 combines with J gene TRBJ1-2; TRBD1 matches 8 bases. Per germline, CDR1 SEHNR and CDR2 FQNEAQ (reference sequence). With 7 bases clipped from V and 4 bases from J, the junction kept 14 bases outside the gene matches. The CDR3 length is 16 residues.

In its sample, this clone was seen once. V and J are TRBV30 and TRBJ2-6; no definite D call. The CDR3 spans 16 residues. Deletions cut 1 base from V and 0 bases from J, with 10 bases between. Germline V gene sequence: CDR1 GTSNPN, CDR2 SVGIG (reference sequence). CDR3 nucleotides: TGTGCCTGGAGTGGTACACCCCGCTCTGGGGCCAACGTCCTGACTTTC. Translated: CAWSGTPRSGANVLTF.

The J gene is TRBJ2-5, the V gene TRBV10-3; TRBD2 matches 10 bases. The CDR3 loop spans 13 amino acids. V shed 6 bases, J shed 4 bases, and the junction held 2 bases outside the gene matches. Germline V lookup: CDR1 ENHRY, CDR2 SYGVKD. In DNA form, the CDR3 reads TGTGCCATCAGCCTAGCGGGAGCAGAGACCCAGTACTTC. This translates into CAISLAGAETQYF.

This clone has more than one count but fewer than ten. The chain combines TRBV4-3 with TRBJ1-4, with 9 bases aligning to TRBD1. V trimming: 3 bases; J trimming: 0 bases; junction bases outside the gene matches: 2. Germline values: CDR1 LGHNA, CDR2 YSLEER. The CDR3 runs to 16 residues. The CDR3 spells CASSQGDRATNEKLFF. Written as DNA, the CDR3 is TGCGCCAGCAGCCAGGGGGACAGGGCAACTAATGAAAAACTGTTTTTT.